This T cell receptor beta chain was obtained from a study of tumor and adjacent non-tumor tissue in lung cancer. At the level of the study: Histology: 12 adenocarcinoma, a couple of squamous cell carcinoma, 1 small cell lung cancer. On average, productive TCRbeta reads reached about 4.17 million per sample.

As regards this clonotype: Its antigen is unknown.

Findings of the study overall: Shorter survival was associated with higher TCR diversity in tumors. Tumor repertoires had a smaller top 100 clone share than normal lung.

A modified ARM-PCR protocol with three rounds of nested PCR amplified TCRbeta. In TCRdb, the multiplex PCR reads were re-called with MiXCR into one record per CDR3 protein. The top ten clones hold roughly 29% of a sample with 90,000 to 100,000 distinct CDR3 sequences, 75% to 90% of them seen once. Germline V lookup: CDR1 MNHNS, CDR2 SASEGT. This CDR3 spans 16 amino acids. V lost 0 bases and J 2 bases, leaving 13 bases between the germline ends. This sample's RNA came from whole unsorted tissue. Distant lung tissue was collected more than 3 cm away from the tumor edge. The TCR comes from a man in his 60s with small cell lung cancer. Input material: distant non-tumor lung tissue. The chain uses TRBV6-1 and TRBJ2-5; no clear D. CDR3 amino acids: CASSEADTGSQETQYF. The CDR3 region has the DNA TGTGCCAGCAGTGAAGCAGACACCGGGTCTCAAGAGACCCAGTACTTC.